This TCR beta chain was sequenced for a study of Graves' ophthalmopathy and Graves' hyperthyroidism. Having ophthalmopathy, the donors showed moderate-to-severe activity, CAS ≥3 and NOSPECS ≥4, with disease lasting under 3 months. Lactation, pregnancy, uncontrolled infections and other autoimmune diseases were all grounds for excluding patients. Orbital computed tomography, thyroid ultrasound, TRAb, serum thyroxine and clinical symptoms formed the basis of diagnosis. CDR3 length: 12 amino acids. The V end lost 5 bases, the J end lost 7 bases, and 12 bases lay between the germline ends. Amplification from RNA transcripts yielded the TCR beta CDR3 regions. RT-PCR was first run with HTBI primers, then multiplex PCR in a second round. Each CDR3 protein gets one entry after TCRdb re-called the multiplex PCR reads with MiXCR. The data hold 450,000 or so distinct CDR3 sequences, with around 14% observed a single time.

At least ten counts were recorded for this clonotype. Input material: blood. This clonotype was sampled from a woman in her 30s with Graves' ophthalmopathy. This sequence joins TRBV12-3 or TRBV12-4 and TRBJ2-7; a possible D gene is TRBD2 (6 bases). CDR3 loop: CASSVGGREQYF. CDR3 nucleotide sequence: TGTGCCAGCAGTGTCGGGGGTCGTGAGCAGTACTTC.